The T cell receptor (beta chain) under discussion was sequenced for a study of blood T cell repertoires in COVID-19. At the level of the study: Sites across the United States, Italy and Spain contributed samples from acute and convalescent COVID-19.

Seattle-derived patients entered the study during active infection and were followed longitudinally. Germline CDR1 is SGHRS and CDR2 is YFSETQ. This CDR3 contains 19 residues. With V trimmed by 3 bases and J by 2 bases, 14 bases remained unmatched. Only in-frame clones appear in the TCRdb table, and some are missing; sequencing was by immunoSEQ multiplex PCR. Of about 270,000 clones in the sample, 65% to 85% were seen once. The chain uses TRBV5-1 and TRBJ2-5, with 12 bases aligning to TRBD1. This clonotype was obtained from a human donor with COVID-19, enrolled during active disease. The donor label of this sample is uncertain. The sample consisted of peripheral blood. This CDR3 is CASSSQVTGTGGGQETQYF. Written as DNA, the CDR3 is TGCGCCAGCAGCTCGCAGGTTACCGGGACAGGGGGCGGTCAAGAGACCCAGTACTTC.